This TCR beta chain was observed in a study of shared clonotypes between healthy human individuals. At the level of the study: For every donor, three CD4 naive, three CD4 memory, two CD8 naive and one CD8 memory plates were used. Points from the study as a whole: Estimated richness values were generally larger in naive subsets than in memory subsets.

Germline CDR1 SGHTA, CDR2 FQGTGA. J gave up 4 bases and V 2 bases, and 4 bases lay outside the gene matches. This CDR3 spans 15 amino acids. The study enrolled healthy HIV-negative adults without recent acute infections or vaccinations as donors. With respect to this clone: Its antigen is unknown. The sample contains more than one DNA sequence encoding this CDR3.

In the original processing: ImmunoSEQ supplied junction-only sequences lacking quality scores, so filtering was different. Clones were read by immunoSEQ multiplex PCR, and TCRdb kept only the in-frame ones, dropping some. V, J and clone size derive from that table, while D and trimming were established from the DNA sequence. The data hold hundreds of thousands of clones, with around four fifths observed a single time. This receptor was taken from a woman in her twenties or thirties in good health. Sequenced sample: memory CD4+ T cells sorted from blood. Subset reported: CD45RA-negative fraction. The V call is TRBV7-3, the J call TRBJ2-1; 8 bases match TRBD2. The CDR3: CASSLLAGPYNEQFF. CDR3 nucleotide sequence: TGTGCCAGCAGCTTATTAGCGGGACCTTACAATGAGCAGTTCTTC.